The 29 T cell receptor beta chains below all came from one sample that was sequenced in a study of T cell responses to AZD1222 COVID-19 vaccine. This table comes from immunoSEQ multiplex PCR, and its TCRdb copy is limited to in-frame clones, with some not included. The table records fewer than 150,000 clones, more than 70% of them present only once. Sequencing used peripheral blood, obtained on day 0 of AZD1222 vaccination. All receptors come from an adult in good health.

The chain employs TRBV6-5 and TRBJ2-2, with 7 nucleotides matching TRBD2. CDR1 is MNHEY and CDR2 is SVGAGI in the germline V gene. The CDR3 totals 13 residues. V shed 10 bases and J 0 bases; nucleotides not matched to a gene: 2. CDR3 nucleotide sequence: TGTGCCACGACTAGCCCGAACACCGGGGAGCTGTTTTTT. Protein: CATTSPNTGELFF.

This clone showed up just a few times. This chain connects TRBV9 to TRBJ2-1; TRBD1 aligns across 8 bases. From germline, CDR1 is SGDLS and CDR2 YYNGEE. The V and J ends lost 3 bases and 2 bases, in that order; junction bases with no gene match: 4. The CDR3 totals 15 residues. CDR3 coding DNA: TGTGCCAGCAGCGAGGGACAGGAACCCTACAATGAGCAGTTCTTC. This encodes CASSEGQEPYNEQFF. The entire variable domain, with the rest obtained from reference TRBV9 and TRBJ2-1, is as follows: DSGVTQTPKHLITATGQRVTLRCSPRSGDLSVYWYQQSLDQGLQFLIQYYNGEERAKGNILERFSAQQFPDLHSELNLSSLELGDSALYFCASSEGQEPYNEQFFGPGTRLTVL.

Here the CDR3 reads CASSSGPKGSGNTIYF. CDR3 DNA sequence: TGCGCCAGCAGCTCCGGCCCCAAAGGCTCTGGAAACACCATATATTTT. The V and J genes are TRBV5-1 and TRBJ1-3; D not resolved. Per the germline V gene, CDR1 is SGHRS and CDR2 is YFSETQ. There are 16 residues in the CDR3. Trimming cost V 3 bases and J 0 bases, with 13 bases left between them.

As DNA, the CDR3 is TGTGCCAGCAGTCCAGACAGGGCGTATCAAGGTGATGGCTACACCTTC. Protein sequence: CASSPDRAYQGDGYTF. This chain links TRBV6-2 or TRBV6-3 with TRBJ1-2; TRBD1 aligns across 7 bases. Germline V gives CDR1 MNHEY, CDR2 SVGEGT. Germline trimming cut 5 bases from V and 6 bases from J; bases unmatched to any gene: 15. The CDR3 extends over 16 amino acids.

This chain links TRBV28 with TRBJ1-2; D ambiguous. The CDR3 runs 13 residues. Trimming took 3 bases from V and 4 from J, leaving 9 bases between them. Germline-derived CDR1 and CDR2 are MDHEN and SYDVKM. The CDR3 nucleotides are TGTGCCAGCAGTTTTCGAGAAAGCTATGGCTACACCTTC. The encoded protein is CASSFRESYGYTF.

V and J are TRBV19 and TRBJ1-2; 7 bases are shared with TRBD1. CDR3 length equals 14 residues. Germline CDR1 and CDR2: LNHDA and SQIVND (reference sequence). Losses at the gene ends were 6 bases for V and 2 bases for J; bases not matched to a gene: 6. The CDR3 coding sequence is TGTGCCAGTAGCCCCTCGACAGGGAACTATGGCTACACCTTC. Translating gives CASSPSTGNYGYTF.

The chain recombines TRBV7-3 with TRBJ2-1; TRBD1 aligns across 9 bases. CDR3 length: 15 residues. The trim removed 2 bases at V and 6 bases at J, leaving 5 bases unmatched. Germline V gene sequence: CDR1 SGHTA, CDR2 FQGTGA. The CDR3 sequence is CASSLFGTGSNEQFF. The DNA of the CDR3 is TGTGCCAGCAGCTTATTCGGGACAGGGTCCAATGAGCAGTTCTTC.

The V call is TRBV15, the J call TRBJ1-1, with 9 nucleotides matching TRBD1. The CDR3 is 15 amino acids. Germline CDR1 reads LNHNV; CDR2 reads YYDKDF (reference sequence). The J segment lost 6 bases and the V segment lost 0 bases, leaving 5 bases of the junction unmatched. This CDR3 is CATSRDGTGLSEAFF. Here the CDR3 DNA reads TGTGCCACCAGCAGAGACGGGACAGGGTTGTCTGAAGCTTTCTTT.

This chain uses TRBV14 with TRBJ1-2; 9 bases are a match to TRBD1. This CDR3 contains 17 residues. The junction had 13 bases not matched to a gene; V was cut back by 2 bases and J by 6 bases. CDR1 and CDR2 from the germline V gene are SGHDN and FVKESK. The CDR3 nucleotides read TGTGCCAGCAGCCAACGGGACAGGGTATACGGGATGGATGGCTACACCTTC. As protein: CASSQRDRVYGMDGYTF.

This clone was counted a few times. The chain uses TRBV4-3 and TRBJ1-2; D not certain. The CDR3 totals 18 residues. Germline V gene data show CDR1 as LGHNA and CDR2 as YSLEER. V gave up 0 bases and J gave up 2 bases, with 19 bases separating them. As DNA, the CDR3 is TGCGCCAGCAGCCAAGATCCCTTAGGGAAAGGGCAGAACTATGGCTACACCTTC. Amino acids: CASSQDPLGKGQNYGYTF.

CDR3 region: CASSPGQGSLTNEKLFF. CDR3 nucleotides: TGCGCCAGCAGCCCGGGACAGGGGTCGCTAACTAATGAAAAACTGTTTTTT. The chain links TRBV23-1 to TRBJ1-4, with 10 bases identical to TRBD1. TRBV23-1 is recorded as an ORF, its role being uncertain. The CDR3 is 17 residues long. Trimming took 6 bases from V and 1 from J; bases not matched to a gene: 8.

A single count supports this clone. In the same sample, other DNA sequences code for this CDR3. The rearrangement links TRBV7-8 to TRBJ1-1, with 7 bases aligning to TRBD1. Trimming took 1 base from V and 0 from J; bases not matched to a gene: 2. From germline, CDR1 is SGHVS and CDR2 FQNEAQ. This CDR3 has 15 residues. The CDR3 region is CASSLGQGLNTEAFF. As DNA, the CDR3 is TGTGCCAGCAGCTTAGGACAGGGATTGAACACTGAAGCTTTCTTT.

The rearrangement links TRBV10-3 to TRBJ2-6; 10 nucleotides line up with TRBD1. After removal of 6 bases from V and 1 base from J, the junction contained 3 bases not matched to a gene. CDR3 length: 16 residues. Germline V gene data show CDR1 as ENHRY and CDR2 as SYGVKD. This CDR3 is CAIRPGQGSGANVLTF. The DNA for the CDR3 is TGTGCCATCAGGCCGGGACAGGGGTCTGGGGCCAACGTCCTGACTTTC.

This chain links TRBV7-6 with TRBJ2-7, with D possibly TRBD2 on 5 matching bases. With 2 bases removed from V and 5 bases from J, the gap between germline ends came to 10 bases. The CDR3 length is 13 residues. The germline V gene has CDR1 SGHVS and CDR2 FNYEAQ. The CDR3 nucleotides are TGTGCCAGCAGCTTATCGGACGGGGACGAGCAGTACTTC. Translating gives CASSLSDGDEQYF.

The CDR3 bases are TGTGCCAGCAGCCAAGAACAGGGGGCGAACACCGGGGAGCTGTTTTTT. It codes for CASSQEQGANTGELFF. V and J are TRBV3-1 (or the pseudogene TRBV3-2) and TRBJ2-2, with 8 bases fitting TRBD1. In germline, CDR1 is LGHDT, CDR2 YNNKEL (reference sequence). V trimming: 0 bases; J trimming: 0 bases; junction bases outside the gene matches: 0. The CDR3 covers 16 residues.

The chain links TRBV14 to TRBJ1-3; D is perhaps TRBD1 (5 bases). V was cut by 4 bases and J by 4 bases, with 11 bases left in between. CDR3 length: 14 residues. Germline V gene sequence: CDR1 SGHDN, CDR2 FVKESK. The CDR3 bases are TGTGCCAGCAGCCCCGGGACGAGCGGAAACACCATATATTTT. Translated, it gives CASSPGTSGNTIYF.

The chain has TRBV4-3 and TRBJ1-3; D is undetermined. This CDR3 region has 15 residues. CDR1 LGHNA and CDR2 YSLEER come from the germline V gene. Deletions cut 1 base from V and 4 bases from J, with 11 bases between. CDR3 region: CASSQVGGPGNTIYF. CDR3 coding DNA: TGCGCCAGCAGCCAAGTTGGAGGGCCCGGAAACACCATATATTTT.

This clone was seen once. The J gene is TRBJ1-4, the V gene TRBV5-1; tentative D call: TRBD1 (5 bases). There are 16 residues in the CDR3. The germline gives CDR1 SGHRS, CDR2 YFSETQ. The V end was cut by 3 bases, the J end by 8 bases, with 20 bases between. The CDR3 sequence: CASSSSETVGNEKLFF. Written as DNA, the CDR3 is TGCGCCAGCAGCTCGTCGGAGACAGTGGGCAACGAAAAACTGTTTTTT.

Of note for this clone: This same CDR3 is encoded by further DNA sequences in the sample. In DNA, the CDR3 is TGTGCCAGCAGTTCAACAGGGGAAGTGGTTCAGTACTTC. It yields the protein CASSSTGEVVQYF. The rearrangement links TRBV12-3 or TRBV12-4 to TRBJ2-5; 7 bases are shared with TRBD1. V gave up 4 bases and J gave up 11 bases; unmatched junction bases: 10. CDR3 length equals 13 residues.

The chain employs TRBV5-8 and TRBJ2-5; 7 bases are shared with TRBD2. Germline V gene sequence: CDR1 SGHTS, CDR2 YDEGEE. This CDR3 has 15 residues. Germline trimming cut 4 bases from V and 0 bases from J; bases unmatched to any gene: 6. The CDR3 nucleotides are TGTGCCAGCAGCCCGGGGGGACGGTACCAAGAGACCCAGTACTTC. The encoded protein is CASSPGGRYQETQYF.

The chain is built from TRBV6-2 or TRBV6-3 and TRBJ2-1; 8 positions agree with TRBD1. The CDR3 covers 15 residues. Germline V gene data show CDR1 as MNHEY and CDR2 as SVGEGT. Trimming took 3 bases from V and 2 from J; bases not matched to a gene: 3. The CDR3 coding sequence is TGTGCCAGCAGTTATTCAGGGGGCGCCTACAATGAGCAGTTCTTC. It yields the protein CASSYSGGAYNEQFF.

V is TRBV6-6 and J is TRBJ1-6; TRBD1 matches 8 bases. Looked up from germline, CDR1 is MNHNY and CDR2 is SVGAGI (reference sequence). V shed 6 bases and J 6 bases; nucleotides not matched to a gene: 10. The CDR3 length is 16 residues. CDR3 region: CASRSEATGANSPLHF. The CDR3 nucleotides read TGTGCCAGCAGATCAGAAGCGACAGGGGCTAATTCACCCCTCCACTTT.

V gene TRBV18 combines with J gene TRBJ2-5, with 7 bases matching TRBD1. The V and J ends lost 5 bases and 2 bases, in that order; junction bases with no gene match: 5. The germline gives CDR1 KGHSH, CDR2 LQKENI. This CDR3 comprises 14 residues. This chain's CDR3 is CASSTRDRQETQYF. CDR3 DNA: TGTGCCAGCTCAACCCGGGACAGACAAGAGACCCAGTACTTC.

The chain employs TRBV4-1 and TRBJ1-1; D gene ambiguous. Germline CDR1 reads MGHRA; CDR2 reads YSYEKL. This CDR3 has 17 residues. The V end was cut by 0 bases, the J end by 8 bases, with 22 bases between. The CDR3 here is CASSQDLVGATLLEAFF. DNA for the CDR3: TGCGCCAGCAGCCAAGATCTGGTGGGCGCTACTCTCTTAGAAGCTTTCTTT.

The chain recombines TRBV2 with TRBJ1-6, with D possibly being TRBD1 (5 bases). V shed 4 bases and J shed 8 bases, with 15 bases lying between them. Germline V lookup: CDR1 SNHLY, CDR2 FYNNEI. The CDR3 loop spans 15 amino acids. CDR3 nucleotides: TGTGCCAGCAGTGGGCGTGGGGACGGCGATTCACCCCTCCACTTT. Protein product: CASSGRGDGDSPLHF.

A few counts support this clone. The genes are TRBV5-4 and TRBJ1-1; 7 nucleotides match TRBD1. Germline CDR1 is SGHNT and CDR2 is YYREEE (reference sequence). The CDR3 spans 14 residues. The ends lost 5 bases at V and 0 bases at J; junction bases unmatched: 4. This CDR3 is CASRLGTVNTEAFF. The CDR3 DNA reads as TGTGCCAGCAGACTGGGGACAGTGAACACTGAAGCTTTCTTT.

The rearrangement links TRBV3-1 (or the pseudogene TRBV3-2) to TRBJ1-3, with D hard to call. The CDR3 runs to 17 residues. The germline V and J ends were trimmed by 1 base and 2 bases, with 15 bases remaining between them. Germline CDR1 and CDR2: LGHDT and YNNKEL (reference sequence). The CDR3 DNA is TGTGCCAGCAGCCAAGTTTTGGTTCGAGGAGCTGGAAACACCATATATTTT. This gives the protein CASSQVLVRGAGNTIYF.

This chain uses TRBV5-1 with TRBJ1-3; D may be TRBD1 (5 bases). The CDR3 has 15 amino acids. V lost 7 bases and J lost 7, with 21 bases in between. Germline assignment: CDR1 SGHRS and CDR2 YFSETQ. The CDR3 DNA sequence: TGCGCCAGCTCCCGCCTGGGGGATCAGAGGAACACCATATATTTT. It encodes CASSRLGDQRNTIYF.

CDR3 in DNA: TGCGCCAGCAGCCAAGTCTATGGGGGGTACAATGAGCAGTTCTTC. Translated, it gives CASSQVYGGYNEQFF. The V gene is TRBV4-3, the J gene TRBJ2-1; D is possibly TRBD2 (6 bases). The CDR3 contains 15 residues. The V end was cut by 1 base, the J end by 4 bases, with 11 bases between. Looked up from germline, CDR1 is LGHNA and CDR2 is YSLEER.